This T cell receptor (beta chain) is from a study of ipilimumab plus nivolumab after autologous stem cell transplantation. This table comes from immunoSEQ multiplex PCR, and its TCRdb copy is limited to in-frame clones, with some not included. In the table there are some 16,000 clones, roughly 77% of which are singletons. This CDR3 is built from 15 residues. V shed 6 bases, J shed 8 bases, and the junction held 12 bases outside the gene matches. Germline values: CDR1 LNHDA, CDR2 SQIVND (reference sequence). The sequencing used PBMCs, collected in a trial of ipilimumab plus nivolumab as post-transplant consolidation. This clonotype was sampled from a male donor with diffuse large B-cell lymphoma. The genes are TRBV19 and TRBJ2-4; 8 nucleotides line up with TRBD2. The CDR3 is CASSRGGRAGHIQYF. The CDR3 bases are TGTGCCAGTAGCCGGGGGGGCCGGGCTGGGCACATTCAGTACTTC.